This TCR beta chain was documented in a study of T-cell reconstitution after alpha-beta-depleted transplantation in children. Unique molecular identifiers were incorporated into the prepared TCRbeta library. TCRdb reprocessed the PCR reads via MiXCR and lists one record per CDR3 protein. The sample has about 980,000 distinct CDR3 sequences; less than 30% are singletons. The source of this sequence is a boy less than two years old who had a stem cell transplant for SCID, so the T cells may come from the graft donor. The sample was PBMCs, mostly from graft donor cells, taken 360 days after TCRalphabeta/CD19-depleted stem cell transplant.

CDR3 bases: TGCAGTGCTTCTACCGGACGGATTAGCAATCAGCCCCAGCATTTT. This translates into CSASTGRISNQPQHF. The rearrangement uses TRBV20-1 and TRBJ1-5; D gene ambiguous. Trimming removed 5 bases from V and 0 bases from J, with 14 bases in between. The CDR3 has 15 amino acids. Per the germline V gene, CDR1 is DFQATT and CDR2 is SNEGSKA (reference sequence).